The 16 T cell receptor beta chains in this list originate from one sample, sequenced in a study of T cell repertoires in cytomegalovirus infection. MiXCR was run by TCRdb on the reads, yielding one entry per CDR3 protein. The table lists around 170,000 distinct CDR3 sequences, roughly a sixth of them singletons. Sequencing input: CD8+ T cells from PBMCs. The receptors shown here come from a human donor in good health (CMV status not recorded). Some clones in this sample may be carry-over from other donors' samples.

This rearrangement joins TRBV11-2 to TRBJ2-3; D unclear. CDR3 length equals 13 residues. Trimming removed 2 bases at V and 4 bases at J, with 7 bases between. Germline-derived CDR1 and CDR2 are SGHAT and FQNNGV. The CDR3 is CASSLITSDTQYF. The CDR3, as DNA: TGTGCCAGCAGCTTAATTACCTCAGATACGCAGTATTTT.

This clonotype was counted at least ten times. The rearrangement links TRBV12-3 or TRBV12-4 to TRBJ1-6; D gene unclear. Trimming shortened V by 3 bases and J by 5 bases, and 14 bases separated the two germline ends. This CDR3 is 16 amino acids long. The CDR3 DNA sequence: TGTGCCAGCAGTTTTCAGGACCCCTTTAATAATTCACCCCTCCACTTT. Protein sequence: CASSFQDPFNNSPLHF.

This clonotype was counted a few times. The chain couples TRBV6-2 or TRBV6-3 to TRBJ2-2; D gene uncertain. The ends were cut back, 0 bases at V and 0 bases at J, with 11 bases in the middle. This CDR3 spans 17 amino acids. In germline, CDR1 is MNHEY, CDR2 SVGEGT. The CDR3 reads CASSYSRPNANTGELFF. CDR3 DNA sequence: TGTGCCAGCAGTTACTCCCGGCCGAACGCGAACACCGGGGAGCTGTTTTTT.

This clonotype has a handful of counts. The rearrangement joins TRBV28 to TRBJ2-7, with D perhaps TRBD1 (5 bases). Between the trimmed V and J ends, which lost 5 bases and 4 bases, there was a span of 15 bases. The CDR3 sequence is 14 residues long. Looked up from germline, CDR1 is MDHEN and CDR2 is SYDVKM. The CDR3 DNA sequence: TGTGCCAGCAGTCCCCAGGGCACAGTATACGAGCAGTACTTC. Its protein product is CASSPQGTVYEQYF. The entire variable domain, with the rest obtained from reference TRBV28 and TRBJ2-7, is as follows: DVKVTQSSRYLVKRTGEKVFLECVQDMDHENMFWYRQDPGLGLRLIYFSYDVKMKEKGDIPEGYSVSREKKERFSLILESASTNQTSMYLCASSPQGTVYEQYFGPGTRLTVT.

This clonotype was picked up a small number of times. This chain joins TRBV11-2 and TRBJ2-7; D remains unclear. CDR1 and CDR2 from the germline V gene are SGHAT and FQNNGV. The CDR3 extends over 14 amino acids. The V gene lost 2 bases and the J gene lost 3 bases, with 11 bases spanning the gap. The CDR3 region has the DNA TGTGCCAGCAGCTTATTAGGGCAGGACTACGAGCAGTACTTC. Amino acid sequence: CASSLLGQDYEQYF.

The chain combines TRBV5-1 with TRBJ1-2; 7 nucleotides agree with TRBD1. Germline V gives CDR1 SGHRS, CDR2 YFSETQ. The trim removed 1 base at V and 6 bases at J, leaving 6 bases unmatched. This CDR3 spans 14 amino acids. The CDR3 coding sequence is TGCGCCAGCAGCTTGTACCAGGGGGGCGATGGCTACACCTTC. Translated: CASSLYQGGDGYTF.

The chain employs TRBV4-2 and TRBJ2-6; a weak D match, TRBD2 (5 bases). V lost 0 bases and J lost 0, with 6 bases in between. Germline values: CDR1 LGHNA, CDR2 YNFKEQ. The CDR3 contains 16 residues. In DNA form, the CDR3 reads TGTGCCAGCAGCCAAGATACTAGCTCTGGGGCCAACGTCCTGACTTTC. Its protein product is CASSQDTSSGANVLTF.

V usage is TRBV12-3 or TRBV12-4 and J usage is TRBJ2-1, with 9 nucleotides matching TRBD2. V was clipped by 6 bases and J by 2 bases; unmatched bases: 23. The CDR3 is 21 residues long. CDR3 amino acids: CASRSDPPAGGGGVPYNEQFF. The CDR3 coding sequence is TGTGCCAGCAGATCCGACCCCCCAGCGGGAGGAGGGGGAGTACCCTACAATGAGCAGTTCTTC.

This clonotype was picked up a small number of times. CDR3 nucleotides: TGCAGTGCCCCACTTTGGGATCGTGATGAAAAACTGTTTTTT. It is translated as CSAPLWDRDEKLFF. The chain recombines TRBV20-1 with TRBJ1-4, with D unresolved. From germline, CDR1 is DFQATT and CDR2 SNEGSKA (reference sequence). The CDR3 runs 14 residues. V lost 6 bases and J 6 bases, leaving 17 bases between the germline ends.

The CDR3, as DNA: TGTGCCAGCAGCTTAGAGTTGGCTAGCGGCAATGAGCAGTTCTTC. Translated: CASSLELASGNEQFF. The rearrangement uses TRBV7-6 and TRBJ2-1, with 7 nucleotides matching TRBD2. The J segment lost 6 bases and the V segment lost 1 base, leaving 6 bases of the junction unmatched. Germline CDR1 reads SGHVS; CDR2 reads FNYEAQ. CDR3 size: 15 residues.

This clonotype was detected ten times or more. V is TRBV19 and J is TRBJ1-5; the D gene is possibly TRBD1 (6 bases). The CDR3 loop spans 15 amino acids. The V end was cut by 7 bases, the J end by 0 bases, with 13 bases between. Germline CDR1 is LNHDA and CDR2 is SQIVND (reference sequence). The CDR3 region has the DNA TGTGCCAGTAATACCGGGACAAATAGCAATCAGCCCCAGCATTTT. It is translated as CASNTGTNSNQPQHF.

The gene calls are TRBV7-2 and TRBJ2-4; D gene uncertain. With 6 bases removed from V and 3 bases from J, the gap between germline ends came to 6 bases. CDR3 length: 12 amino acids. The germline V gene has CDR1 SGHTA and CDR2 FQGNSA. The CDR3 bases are TGTGCCAGCAGTCTCCTCAAAAACATTCAGTACTTC. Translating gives CASSLLKNIQYF.

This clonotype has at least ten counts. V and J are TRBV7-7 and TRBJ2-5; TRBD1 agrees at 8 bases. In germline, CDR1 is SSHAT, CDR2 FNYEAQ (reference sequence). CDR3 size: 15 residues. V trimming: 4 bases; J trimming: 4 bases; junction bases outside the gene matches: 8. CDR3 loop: CASSSGQGGRETQYF. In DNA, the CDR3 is TGTGCCAGCAGCTCCGGACAGGGAGGAAGAGAGACCCAGTACTTC.

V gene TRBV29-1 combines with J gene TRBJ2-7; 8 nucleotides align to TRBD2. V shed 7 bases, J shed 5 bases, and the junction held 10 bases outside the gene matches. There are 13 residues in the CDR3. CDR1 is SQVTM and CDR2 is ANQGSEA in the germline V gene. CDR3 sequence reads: CSAVQRELNEQYF. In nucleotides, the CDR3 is TGCAGCGCCGTCCAGCGGGAGTTGAACGAGCAGTACTTC.

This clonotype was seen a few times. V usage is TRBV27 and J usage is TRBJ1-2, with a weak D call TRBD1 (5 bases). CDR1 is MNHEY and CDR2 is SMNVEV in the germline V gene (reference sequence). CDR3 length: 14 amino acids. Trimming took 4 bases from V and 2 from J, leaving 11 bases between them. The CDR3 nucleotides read TGTGCCAGCAGTTCCTCCGGGGCAAACTATGGCTACACCTTC. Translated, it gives CASSSSGANYGYTF.

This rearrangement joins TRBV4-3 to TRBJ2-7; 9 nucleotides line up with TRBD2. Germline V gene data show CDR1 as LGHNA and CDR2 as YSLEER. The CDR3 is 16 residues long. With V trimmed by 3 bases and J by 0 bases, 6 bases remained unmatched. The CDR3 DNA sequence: TGCGCCAGCAGCCAGCATTCTAGCGGGGCCTCCTACGAGCAGTACTTC. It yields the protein CASSQHSSGASYEQYF.